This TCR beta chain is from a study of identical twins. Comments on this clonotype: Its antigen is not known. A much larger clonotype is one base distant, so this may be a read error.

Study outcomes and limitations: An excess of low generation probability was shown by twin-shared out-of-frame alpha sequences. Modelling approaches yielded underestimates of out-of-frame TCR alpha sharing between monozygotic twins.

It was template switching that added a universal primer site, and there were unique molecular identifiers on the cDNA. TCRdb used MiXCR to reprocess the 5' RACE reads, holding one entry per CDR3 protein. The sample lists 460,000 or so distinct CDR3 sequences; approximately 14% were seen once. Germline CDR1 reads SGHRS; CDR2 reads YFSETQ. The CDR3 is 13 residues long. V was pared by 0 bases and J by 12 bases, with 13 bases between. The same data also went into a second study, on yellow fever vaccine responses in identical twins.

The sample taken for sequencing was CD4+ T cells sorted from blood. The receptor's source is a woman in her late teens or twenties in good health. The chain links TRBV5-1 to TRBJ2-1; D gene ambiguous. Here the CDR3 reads CASSLGNLHGQFF. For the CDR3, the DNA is TGCGCCAGCAGCTTGGGTAACCTCCATGGGCAGTTCTTC.